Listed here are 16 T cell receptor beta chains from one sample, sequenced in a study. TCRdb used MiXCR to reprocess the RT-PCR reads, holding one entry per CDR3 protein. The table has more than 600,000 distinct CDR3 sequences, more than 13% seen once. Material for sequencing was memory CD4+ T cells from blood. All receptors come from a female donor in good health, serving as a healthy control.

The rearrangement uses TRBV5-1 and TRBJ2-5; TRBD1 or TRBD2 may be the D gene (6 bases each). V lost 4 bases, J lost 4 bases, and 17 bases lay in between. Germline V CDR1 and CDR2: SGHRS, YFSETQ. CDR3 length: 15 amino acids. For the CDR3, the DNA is TGCGCCAGCAGCCCCCTCGGGGGCCAGGTAGAGACCCAGTACTTC. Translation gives CASSPLGGQVETQYF.

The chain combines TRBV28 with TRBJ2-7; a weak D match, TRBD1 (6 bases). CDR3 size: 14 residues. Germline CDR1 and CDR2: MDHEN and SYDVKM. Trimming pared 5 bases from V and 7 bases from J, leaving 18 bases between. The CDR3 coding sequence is TGTGCCAGCAGTCGACGGGACAACCATCGGGAGCAGTACTTC. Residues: CASSRRDNHREQYF.

CDR3 coding DNA: TGCGCCAGCAGTAGTTCGGGGATTTACGAGCAGTACTTC. As protein: CASSSSGIYEQYF. The J gene is TRBJ2-7, the V gene TRBV5-1, with D possibly matching TRBD2 (5 bases). The CDR3 spans 13 residues. V lost 5 bases and J 4 bases, leaving 13 bases between the germline ends. Germline V gene sequence: CDR1 SGHRS, CDR2 YFSETQ. Full variable domain (remainder filled in from reference TRBV5-1 and TRBJ2-7): KAGVTQTPRYLIKTRGQQVTLSCSPISGHRSVSWYQQTPGQGLQFLFEYFSETQRNKGNFPGRFSGRQFSNSRSEMNVSTLELGDSALYLCASSSSGIYEQYFGPGTRLTVT.

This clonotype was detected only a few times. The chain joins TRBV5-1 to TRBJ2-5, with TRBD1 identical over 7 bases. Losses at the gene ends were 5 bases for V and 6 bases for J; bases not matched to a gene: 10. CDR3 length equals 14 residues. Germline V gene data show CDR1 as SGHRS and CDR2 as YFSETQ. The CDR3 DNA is TGCGCCAGCAGGTCCGGGACAGTCGGGCAGACCCAGTACTTC. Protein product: CASRSGTVGQTQYF.

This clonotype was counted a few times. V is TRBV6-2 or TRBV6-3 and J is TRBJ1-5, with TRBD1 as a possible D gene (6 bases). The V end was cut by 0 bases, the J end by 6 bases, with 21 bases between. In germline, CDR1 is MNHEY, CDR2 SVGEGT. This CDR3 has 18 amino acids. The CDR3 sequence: CASSYSTGAGGWSQPQHF. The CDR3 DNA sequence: TGTGCCAGCAGTTACTCTACGGGTGCGGGGGGCTGGAGTCAGCCCCAGCATTTT.

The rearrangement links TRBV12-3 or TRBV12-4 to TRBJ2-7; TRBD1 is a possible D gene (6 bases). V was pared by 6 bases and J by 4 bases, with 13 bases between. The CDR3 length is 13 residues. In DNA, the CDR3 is TGTGCCAGCAGGAAAACAGGGAATTACGAGCAGTACTTC. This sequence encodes CASRKTGNYEQYF.

CDR3 in DNA: TGTGCCAGCAGGTCTGGACAGAAAAGCACTGAAGCTTTCTTT. Residues: CASRSGQKSTEAFF. J is TRBJ1-1 and V is TRBV28; D is perhaps TRBD1 (6 bases). The CDR3 sequence is 14 residues long. V was shortened by 6 bases and J by 4 bases, with 15 bases between the two germline ends. CDR1 is MDHEN, CDR2 SYDVKM, per germline.

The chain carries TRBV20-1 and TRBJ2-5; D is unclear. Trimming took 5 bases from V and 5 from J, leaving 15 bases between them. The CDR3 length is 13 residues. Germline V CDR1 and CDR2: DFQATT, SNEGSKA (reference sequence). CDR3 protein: CSAPGRVRETQYF. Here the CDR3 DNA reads TGCAGTGCTCCCGGTAGGGTCCGGGAGACCCAGTACTTC.

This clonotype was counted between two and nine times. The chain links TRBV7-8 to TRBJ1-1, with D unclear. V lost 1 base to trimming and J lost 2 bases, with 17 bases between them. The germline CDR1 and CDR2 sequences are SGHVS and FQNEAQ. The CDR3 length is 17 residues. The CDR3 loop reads CASSLGSGVGINTEAFF. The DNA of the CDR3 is TGTGCCAGCAGCTTAGGGTCAGGAGTCGGAATTAACACTGAAGCTTTCTTT.

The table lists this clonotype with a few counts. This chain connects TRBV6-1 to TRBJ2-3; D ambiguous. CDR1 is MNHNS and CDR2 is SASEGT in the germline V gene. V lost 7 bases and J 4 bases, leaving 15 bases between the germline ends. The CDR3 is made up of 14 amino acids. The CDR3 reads CASTRQATADTQYF. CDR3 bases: TGTGCCAGCACCAGGCAGGCAACGGCAGATACGCAGTATTTT.

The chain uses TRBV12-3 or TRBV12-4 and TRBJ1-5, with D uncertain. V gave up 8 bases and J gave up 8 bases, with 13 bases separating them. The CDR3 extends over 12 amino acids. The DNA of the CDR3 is TGTGCCAGCTCTTTCTCGGATGAGCCCCAGCATTTT. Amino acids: CASSFSDEPQHF.

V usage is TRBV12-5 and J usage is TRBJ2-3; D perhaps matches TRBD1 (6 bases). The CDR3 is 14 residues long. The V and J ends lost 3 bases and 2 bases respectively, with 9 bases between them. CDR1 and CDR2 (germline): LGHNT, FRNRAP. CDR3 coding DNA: TGTGCTAGTGGTTTCGGACAGTTCACAGATACGCAGTATTTT. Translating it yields CASGFGQFTDTQYF.

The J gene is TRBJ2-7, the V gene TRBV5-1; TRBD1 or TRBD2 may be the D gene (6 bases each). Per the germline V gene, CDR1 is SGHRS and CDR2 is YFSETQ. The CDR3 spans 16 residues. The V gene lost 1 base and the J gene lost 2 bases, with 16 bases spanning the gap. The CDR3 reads CASSLQGGTTAYEQYF. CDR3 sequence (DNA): TGCGCCAGCAGCTTGCAAGGCGGGACAACGGCCTACGAGCAGTACTTC.

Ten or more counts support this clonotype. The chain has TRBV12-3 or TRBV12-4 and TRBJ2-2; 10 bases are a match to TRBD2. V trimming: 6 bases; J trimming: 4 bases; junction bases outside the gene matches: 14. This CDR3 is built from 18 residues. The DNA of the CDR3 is TGTGCCAGCAGCGAAATGGCCGGGACTAGCGTCGGCACCGGGGAGCTGTTTTTT. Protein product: CASSEMAGTSVGTGELFF.

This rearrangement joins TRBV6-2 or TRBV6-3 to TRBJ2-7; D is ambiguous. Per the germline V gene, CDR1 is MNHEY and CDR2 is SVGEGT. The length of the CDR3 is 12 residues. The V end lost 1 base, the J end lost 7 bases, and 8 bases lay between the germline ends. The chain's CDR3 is CASSYFFSEQYF. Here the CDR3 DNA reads TGTGCCAGCAGTTACTTTTTCTCTGAGCAGTACTTC.

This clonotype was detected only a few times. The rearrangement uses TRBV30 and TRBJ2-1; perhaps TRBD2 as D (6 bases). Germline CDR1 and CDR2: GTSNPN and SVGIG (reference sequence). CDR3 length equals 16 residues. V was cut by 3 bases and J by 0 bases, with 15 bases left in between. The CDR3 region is CAWSGRGRSSYNEQFF. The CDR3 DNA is TGTGCCTGGAGCGGCCGAGGGAGGAGCTCCTACAATGAGCAGTTCTTC.